This TCR beta chain is drawn from a study of T cells in Graves' hyperthyroidism and ophthalmopathy. Each diagnosis was grounded in clinical symptoms, serum thyroxine and TRAb, thyroid ultrasound, and orbital computed tomography. Fresh peripheral blood, around 10 ml, yielded the PBMCs. RNA transcripts were the template for amplifying TCR beta CDR3 regions. The HTBI set primed first-round TCR CDR3 RT-PCR. MiXCR, run by TCRdb on the multiplex PCR reads, gives a single entry per CDR3 protein. The sample lists fewer than 700,000 distinct CDR3 sequences, 17% occurring once. CDR1 SGHDT and CDR2 YYEEEE come from the germline V gene. V lost 0 bases and J 7 bases, leaving 13 bases between the germline ends. This CDR3 spans 14 amino acids. This clonotype was seen repeatedly, ten times or more.

The material sequenced was blood. The TCR was taken from a woman aged 18-30 years with Graves' ophthalmopathy. The J gene is TRBJ1-2, the V gene TRBV5-6; D is unclear. The CDR3 nucleotides are TGTGCCAGCAGCTTGGTTGGGGTTGGGTTTGGCTACACCTTC. Translating gives CASSLVGVGFGYTF.